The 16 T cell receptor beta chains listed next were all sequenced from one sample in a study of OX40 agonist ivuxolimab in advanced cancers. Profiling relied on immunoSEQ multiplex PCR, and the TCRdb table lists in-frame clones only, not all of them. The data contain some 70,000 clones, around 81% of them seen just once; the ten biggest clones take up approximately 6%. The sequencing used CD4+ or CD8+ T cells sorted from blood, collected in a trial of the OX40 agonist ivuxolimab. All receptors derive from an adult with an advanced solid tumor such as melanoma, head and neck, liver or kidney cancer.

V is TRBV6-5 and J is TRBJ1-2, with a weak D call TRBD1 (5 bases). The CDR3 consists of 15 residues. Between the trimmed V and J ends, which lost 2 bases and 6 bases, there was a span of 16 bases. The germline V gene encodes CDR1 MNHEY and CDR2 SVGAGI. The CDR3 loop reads CASSYAAGSDHGYTF. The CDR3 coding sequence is TGTGCCAGCAGTTACGCGGCAGGGAGTGATCATGGCTACACCTTC.

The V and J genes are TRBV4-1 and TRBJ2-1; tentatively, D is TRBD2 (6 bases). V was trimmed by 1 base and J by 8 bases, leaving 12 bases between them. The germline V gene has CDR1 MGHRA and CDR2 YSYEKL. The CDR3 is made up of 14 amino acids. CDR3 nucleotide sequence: TGCGCCAGCAGCCAAGTTAGCGGCCTTCATGAGCAGTTCTTC. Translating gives CASSQVSGLHEQFF.

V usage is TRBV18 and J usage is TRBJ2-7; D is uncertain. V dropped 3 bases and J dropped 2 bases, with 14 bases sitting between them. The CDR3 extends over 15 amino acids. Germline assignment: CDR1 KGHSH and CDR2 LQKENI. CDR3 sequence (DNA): TGTGCCAGCTCACCCACCGGGCCCTCTACCTACGAGCAGTACGTC. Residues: CASSPTGPSTYEQYV.

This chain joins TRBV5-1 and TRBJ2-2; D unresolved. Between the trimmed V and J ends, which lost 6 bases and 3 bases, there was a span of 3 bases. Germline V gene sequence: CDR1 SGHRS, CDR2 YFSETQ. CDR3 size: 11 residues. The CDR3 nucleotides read TGCGCCAGCAACCACACCGGGGAGCTGTTTTTT. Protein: CASNHTGELFF.

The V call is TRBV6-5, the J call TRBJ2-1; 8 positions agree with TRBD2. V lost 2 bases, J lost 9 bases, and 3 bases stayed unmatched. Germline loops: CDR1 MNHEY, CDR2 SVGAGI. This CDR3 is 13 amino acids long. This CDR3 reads CASSYPREGEQFF. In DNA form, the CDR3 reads TGTGCCAGCAGTTACCCCCGGGAGGGTGAGCAGTTCTTC.

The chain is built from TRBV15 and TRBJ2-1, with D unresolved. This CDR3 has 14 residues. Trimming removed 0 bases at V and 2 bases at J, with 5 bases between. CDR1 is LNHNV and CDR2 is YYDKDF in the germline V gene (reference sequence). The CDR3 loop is CATSRDITYNEQFF. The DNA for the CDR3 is TGTGCCACCAGCAGAGATATAACCTACAATGAGCAGTTCTTC.

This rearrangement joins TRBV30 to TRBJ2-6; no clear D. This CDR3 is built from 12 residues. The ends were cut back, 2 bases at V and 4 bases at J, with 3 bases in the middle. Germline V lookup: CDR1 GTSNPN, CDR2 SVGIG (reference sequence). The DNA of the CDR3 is TGTGCCTGGAGTTCCGGGGCCAACGTCCTGACTTTC. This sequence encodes CAWSSGANVLTF.

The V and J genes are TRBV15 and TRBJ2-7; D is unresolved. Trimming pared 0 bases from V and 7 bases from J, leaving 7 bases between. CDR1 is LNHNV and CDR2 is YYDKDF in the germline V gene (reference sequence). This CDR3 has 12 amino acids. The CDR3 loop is CATSRDLGEQYF. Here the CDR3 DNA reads TGTGCCACCAGCAGAGATCTGGGTGAGCAGTACTTC. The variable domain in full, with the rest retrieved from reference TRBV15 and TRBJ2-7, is DAMVIQNPRYQVTQFGKPVTLSCSQTLNHNVMYWYQQKSSQAPKLLFHYYDKDFNNEADTPDNFQSRRPNTSFCFLDIRSPGLGDTAMYLCATSRDLGEQYFGPGTRLTVT.

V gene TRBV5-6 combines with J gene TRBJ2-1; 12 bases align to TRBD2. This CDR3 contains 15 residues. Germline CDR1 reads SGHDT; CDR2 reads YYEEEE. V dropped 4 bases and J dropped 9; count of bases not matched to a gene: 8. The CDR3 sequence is CASSPLAGGISEQFF. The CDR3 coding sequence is TGTGCCAGCAGCCCCCTAGCGGGAGGGATTAGTGAGCAGTTCTTC.

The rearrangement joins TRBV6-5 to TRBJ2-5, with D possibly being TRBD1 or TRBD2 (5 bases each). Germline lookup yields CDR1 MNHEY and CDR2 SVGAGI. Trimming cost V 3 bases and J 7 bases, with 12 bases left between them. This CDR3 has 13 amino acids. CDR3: CASSYGAAGTQYF. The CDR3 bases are TGTGCCAGCAGTTATGGGGCCGCGGGGACCCAGTACTTC.

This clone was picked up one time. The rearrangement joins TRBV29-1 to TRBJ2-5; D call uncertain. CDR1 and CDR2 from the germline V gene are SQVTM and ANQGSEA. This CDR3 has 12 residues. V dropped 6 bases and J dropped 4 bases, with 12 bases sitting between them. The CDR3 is CSVSYSGETQYF. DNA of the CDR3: TGCAGCGTCTCATACAGTGGAGAGACCCAGTACTTC.

The CDR3 reads CASSGGTSGSLETQYF. The DNA of the CDR3 is TGTGCCAGCAGCGGCGGGACTAGCGGGAGTCTGGAGACCCAGTACTTC. V gene TRBV9 combines with J gene TRBJ2-5; TRBD2 matches 14 bases. V lost 3 bases to trimming and J lost 5 bases; unmatched junction nucleotides: 6. The CDR3 consists of 16 residues. The germline CDR1 and CDR2 sequences are SGDLS and YYNGEE.

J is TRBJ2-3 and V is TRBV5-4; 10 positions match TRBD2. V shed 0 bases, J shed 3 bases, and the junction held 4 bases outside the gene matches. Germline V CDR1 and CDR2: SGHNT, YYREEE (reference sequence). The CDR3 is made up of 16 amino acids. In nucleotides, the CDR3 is TGTGCCAGCAGCTTGGGTTCGGGACTAGCGACAGATACGCAGTATTTT. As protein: CASSLGSGLATDTQYF.

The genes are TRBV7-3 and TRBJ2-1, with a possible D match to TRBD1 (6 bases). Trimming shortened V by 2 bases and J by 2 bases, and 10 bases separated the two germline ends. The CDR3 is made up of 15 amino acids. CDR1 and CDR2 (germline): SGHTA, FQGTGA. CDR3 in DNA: TGTGCCAGCAGCTTAGTACAGGGAACCTACAATGAGCAGTTCTTC. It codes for CASSLVQGTYNEQFF. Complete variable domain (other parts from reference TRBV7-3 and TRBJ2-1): GAGVSQTPSNKVTEKGKYVELRCDPISGHTALYWYRQSLGQGPEFLIYFQGTGAADDSGLPNDRFFAVRPEGSVSTLKIQRTERGDSAVYLCASSLVQGTYNEQFFGPGTRLTVL.

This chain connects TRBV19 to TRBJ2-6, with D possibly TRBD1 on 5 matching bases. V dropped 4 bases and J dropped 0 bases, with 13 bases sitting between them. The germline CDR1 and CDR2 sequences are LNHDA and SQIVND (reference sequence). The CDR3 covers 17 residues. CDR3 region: CASSSQGASSGANVLTF. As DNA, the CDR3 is TGTGCCAGTAGTAGTCAGGGCGCCTCCTCTGGGGCCAACGTCCTGACTTTC. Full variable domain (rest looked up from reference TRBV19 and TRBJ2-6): DGGITQSPKYLFRKEGQNVTLSCEQNLNHDAMYWYRQDPGQGLRLIYYSQIVNDFQKGDIAEGYSVSREKKESFPLTVTSAQKNPTAFYLCASSSQGASSGANVLTFGAGSRLTVL.

CDR3 DNA: TGTGCCAGCAGTTACCCACTAGCCGAGGGCTACGAGCAGTACTTC. Protein product: CASSYPLAEGYEQYF. The chain recombines TRBV6-6 with TRBJ2-7; tentative D call: TRBD2 (6 bases). Germline CDR1 reads MNHNY; CDR2 reads SVGAGI (reference sequence). V dropped 2 bases and J dropped 3 bases, with 14 bases sitting between them. The CDR3 length is 15 residues.